The source of this T cell receptor (beta chain) is a study of CD4 T cells in relation to SARS-CoV-2 and coronaviruses. The sample holds one count of this clone. Antigen specificity is unknown. The unexposed donors gave CD4+ T cells in about 2011-2018, prior to COVID-19. The cells were cultured for around ten days before CD4+ T cells were isolated. Unexposed-donor CD4+ T cells were probed with SARS-CoV-2 S/N and four cold-coronavirus spikes, cells permitting. Deletions cut 3 bases from V and 1 base from J, with 10 bases between. Germline V gene data show CDR1 as SGHTA and CDR2 as FQGNSA. This CDR3 comprises 15 residues. The data were produced by immunoSEQ multiplex PCR, yet TCRdb's version contains in-frame clones alone and is incomplete. The sample holds roughly 28,000 clones; roughly 73% are singletons and the top ten take 20% to 25%.

Sequencing was carried out using CD4+ T cells from PBMCs, cultured in vitro. The source of this sequence is a human donor in good health. The rearrangement joins TRBV7-2 to TRBJ1-5, with D possibly TRBD1 on 6 matching bases. CDR3: CASSFNGGSNQPQHF. The CDR3 coding sequence is TGTGCCAGCAGCTTCAACGGGGGCAGCAATCAGCCCCAGCATTTT.